The clone carrying this TCR beta chain was seen only a few times. Its antigen is not identified. The CDR3 covers 11 residues. In germline, CDR1 is SGHDT, CDR2 YYEEEE. Trimming stripped 3 bases from V and 7 bases from J, with 7 bases between. The source of the sample is a study of PD-1 blockade in classical Hodgkin lymphoma. Study results and caveats: No one has yet defined what causes the repertoire differences, which may be disease activity or prior therapy. TCR diversity at baseline was reported to be reduced in newly diagnosed patients relative to healthy donors. Partial responders and progressors had significantly lower baseline TCR diversity.

Specified time point: cycle 4 day 1 (C4D1), after more than 5 weeks of nivolumab. There was relapse after autologous stem cell transplantation in every patient, and there was variation in brentuximab vedotin exposure. Best responses fell into complete response, partial response or progressive disease. Measured with immunoSEQ multiplex PCR; TCRdb has only the in-frame clones, and not every one. The repertoire includes approximately 39,000 clones, about 80% of them detected once, and 9.8% sits in the top ten. The sequencing here drew on peripheral blood mononuclear cells (PBMCs), taken before the fourth cycle of nivolumab. This chain connects TRBV5-6 to TRBJ1-1; tentatively, D is TRBD1 (5 bases). The clonotype originates from a human donor with classical Hodgkin lymphoma. Here the CDR3 DNA reads TGTGCCAGCAGCTCACAGGTTGAAGCTTTCTTT. This translates into CASSSQVEAFF.